The subject of this entry is one TCR beta chain. Here immunoSEQ multiplex PCR was the method, and the copy in TCRdb shows in-frame clones only, minus some. The repertoire holds 78,000 or so clones, approximately 91% seen once, with roughly 0.72% in the top ten. These data are taken from a study of OX40 agonist ivuxolimab in advanced cancers. Study summary: The patients received ivuxolimab by intravenous route every 2 weeks at 0.01 to 10 mg/kg. Hepatocellular carcinoma, melanoma, renal cell or head and neck cancer occurred in dose-escalation patients.

Trimming pared 1 base from V and 0 bases from J, leaving 6 bases between. Per the germline V gene, CDR1 is KGHSH and CDR2 is LQKENI. The CDR3 covers 14 residues. The TCR sequence derives from an adult with an advanced solid tumor such as melanoma, head and neck, liver or kidney cancer. The chain recombines TRBV18 with TRBJ2-5; no reliable D call. The specimen comprised CD4+ or CD8+ T cells sorted from blood, sampled in a trial of the OX40 agonist ivuxolimab. CDR3 sequence reads: CASSPQDNQETQYF. The CDR3 region has the DNA TGTGCCAGCTCACCACAAGATAACCAAGAGACCCAGTACTTC.